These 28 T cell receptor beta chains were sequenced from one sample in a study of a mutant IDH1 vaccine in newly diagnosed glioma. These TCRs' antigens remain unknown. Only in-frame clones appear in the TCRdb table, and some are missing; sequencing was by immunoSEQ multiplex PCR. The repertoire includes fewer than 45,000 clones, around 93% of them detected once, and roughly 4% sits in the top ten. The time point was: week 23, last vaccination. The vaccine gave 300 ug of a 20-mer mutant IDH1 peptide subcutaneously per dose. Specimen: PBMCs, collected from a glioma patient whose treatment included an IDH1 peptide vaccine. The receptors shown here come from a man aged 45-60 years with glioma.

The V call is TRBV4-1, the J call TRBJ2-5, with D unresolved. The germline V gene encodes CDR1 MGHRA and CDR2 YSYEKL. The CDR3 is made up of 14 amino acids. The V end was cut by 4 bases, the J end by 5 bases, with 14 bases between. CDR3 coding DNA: TGCGCCAGCAGCCCCCCCCGCCGGGCCGAGACCCAGTACTTC. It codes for CASSPPRRAETQYF.

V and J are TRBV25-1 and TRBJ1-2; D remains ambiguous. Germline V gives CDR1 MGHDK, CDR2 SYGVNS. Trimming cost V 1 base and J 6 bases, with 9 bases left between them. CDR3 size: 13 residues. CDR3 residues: CASSEFVGNGYTF. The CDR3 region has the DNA TGTGCCAGCAGTGAATTCGTCGGGAATGGCTACACCTTC.

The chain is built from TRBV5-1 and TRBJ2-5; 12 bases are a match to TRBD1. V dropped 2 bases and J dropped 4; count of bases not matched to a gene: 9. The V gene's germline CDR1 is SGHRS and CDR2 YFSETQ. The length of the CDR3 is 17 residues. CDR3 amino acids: CASSFSGTGGSIETQYF. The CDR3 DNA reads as TGCGCCAGCAGCTTCTCCGGGACAGGGGGCTCTATAGAGACCCAGTACTTC.

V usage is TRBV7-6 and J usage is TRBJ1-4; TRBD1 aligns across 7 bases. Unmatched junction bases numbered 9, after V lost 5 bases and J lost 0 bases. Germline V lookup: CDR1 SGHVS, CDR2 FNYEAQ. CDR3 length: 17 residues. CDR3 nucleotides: TGTGCCAGCAGCCCAGTGACAGGGACCGCAACTAATGAAAAACTGTTTTTT. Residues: CASSPVTGTATNEKLFF.

The CDR3 bases are TGCGCCAGCAGTGTAGTCCCCTCCTACGAGCAGTACTTC. Translation gives CASSVVPSYEQYF. V is TRBV10-1 and J is TRBJ2-5; no clear D. The DNA end is a closer match to TRBJ2-7, so the J assignment may be wrong. Per the germline V gene, CDR1 is WNHNN and CDR2 is SYGVQD (reference sequence). The CDR3 is made up of 13 amino acids.

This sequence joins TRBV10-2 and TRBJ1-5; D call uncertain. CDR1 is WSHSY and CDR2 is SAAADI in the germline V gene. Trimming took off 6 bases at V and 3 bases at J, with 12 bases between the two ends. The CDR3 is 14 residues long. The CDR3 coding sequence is TGCGCCAGCAGGGGGATAGGCCCCAATCAGCCCCAGCATTTT. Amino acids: CASRGIGPNQPQHF.

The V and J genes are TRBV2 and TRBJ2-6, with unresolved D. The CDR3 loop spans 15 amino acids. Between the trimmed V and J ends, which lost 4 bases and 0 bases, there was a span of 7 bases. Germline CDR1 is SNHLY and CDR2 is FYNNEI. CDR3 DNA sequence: TGTGCCAGCAGTGTCCAGAGCTCTGGGGCCAACGTCCTGACTTTC. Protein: CASSVQSSGANVLTF.

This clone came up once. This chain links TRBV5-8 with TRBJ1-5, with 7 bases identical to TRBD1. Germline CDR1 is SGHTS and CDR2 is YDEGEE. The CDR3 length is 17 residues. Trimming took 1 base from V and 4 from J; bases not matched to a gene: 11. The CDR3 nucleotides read TGTGCCAGCAGCTTGTCGATCGACAGGGAGGGAAATCAGCCCCAGCATTTT. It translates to CASSLSIDREGNQPQHF.

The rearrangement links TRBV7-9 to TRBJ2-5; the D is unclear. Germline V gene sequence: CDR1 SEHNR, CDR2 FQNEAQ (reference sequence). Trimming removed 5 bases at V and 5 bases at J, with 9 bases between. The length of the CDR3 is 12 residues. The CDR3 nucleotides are TGTGCCAGCAGCCCGGTAGGGGAGACCCAGTACTTC. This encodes CASSPVGETQYF.

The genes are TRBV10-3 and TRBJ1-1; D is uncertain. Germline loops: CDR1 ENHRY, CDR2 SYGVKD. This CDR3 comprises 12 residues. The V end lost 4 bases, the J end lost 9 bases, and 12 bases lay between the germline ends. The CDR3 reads CAISGDETKAFF. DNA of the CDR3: TGTGCCATCAGTGGGGATGAGACGAAAGCTTTCTTT.

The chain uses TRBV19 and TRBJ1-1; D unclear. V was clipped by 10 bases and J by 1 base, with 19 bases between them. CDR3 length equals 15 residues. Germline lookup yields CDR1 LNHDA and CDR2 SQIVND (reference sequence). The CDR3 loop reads CATSGWAGSNTEAFF. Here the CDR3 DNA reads TGTGCCACCAGCGGGTGGGCTGGGTCGAACACTGAAGCTTTCTTT.

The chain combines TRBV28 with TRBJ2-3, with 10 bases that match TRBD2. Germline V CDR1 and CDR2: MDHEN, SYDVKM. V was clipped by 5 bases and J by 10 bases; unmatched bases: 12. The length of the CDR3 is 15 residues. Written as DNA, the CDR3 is TGTGCCAGCAGTCCTCTAGCGGGAGTGAGGTCGGCGCAGTATTTT. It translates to CASSPLAGVRSAQYF.

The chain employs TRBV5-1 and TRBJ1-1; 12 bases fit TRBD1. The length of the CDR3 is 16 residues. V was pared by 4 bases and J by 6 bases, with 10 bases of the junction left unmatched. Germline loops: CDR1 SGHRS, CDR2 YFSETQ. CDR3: CASSLRDRGPVAEAFF. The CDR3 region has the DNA TGCGCCAGCAGCCTCCGGGACAGGGGGCCGGTCGCTGAAGCTTTCTTT.

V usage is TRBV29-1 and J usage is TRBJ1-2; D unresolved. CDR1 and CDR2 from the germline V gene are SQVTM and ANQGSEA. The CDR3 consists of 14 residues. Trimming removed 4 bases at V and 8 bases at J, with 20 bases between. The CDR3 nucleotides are TGCAGCGTTGGGGCAGGACTCCCATCGGAAGGCTACACCTTC. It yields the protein CSVGAGLPSEGYTF.

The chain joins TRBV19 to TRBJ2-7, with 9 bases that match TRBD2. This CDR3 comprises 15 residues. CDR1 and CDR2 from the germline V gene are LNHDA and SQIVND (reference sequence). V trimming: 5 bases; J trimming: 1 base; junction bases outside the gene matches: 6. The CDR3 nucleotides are TGTGCCAGTAGTGTGACTAGCGGAGCTTCCTACGAGCAGTACTTC. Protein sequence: CASSVTSGASYEQYF. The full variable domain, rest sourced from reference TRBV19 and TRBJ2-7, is DGGITQSPKYLFRKEGQNVTLSCEQNLNHDAMYWYRQDPGQGLRLIYYSQIVNDFQKGDIAEGYSVSREKKESFPLTVTSAQKNPTAFYLCASSVTSGASYEQYFGPGTRLTVT.

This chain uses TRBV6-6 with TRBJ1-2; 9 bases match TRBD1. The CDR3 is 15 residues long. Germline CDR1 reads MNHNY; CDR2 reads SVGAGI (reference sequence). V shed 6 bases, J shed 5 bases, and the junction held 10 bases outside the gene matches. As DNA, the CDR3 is TGTGCCAGCAGGACTATCGACAGGGGGTCGTATGGCTACACCTTC. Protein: CASRTIDRGSYGYTF.

The CDR3 DNA is TGTGCCAGCACCGGGGACAGTACTAATTCACCCCTCCACTTT. This codes for CASTGDSTNSPLHF. The V and J genes are TRBV11-2 and TRBJ1-6, with TRBD1 matching over 7 bases. Trimming at V came to 7 bases and at J to 6 bases, leaving 6 bases not matched to a gene. Germline assignment: CDR1 SGHAT and CDR2 FQNNGV. This CDR3 comprises 14 residues.

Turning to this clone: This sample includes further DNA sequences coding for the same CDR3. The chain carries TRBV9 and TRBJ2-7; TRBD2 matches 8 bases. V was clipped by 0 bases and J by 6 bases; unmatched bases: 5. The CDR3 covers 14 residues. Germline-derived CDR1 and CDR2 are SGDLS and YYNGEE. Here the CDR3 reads CASSVAYRGGEQYF. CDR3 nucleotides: TGTGCCAGCAGCGTAGCTTATCGGGGGGGCGAGCAGTACTTC.

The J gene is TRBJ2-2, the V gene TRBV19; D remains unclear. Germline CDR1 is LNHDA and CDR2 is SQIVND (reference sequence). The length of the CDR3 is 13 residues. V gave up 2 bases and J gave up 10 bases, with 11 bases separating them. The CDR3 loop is CASSITPRTELFF. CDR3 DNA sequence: TGTGCCAGTAGTATAACACCGCGGACGGAGCTGTTTTTT.

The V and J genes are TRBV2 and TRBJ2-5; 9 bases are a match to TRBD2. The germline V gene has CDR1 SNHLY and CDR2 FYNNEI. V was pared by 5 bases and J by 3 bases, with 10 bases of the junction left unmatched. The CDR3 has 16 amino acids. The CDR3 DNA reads TGTGCCAGCAGTAGCGCCGGGACTAGCTTAAAAGAGACCCAGTACTTC. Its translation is CASSSAGTSLKETQYF. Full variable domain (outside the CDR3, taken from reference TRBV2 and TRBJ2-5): EPEVTQTPSHQVTQMGQEVILRCVPISNHLYFYWYRQILGQKVEFLVSFYNNEISEKSEIFDDQFSVERPDGSNFTLKIRSTKLEDSAMYFCASSSAGTSLKETQYFGPGTRLLVL.

CDR3 sequence reads: CASSPHDKSEQFF. CDR3 DNA: TGTGCCAGCAGCCCCCACGACAAAAGTGAGCAGTTCTTC. The V and J genes are TRBV9 and TRBJ2-1, with D unclear. This CDR3 has 13 residues. Germline-derived CDR1 and CDR2 are SGDLS and YYNGEE. Trimming left V 4 bases short and J 9 bases short, with 14 bases between.

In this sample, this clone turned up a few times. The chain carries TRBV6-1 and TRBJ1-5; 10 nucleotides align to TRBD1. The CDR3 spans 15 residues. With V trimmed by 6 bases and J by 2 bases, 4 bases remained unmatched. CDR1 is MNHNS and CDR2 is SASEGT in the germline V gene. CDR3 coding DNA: TGTGCCAGCAGAAGGGACAGGGGTGGCAATCAGCCCCAGCATTTT. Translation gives CASRRDRGGNQPQHF.

The CDR3 loop reads CASSYSGQGGTQYF. In DNA form, the CDR3 reads TGTGCCAGCAGTTACTCGGGCCAGGGAGGGACCCAGTACTTC. The rearrangement links TRBV6-5 to TRBJ2-5, with D perhaps TRBD2 (6 bases). With 0 bases removed from V and 7 bases from J, the gap between germline ends came to 12 bases. The germline V gene encodes CDR1 MNHEY and CDR2 SVGAGI. The CDR3 spans 14 residues.

The DNA for the CDR3 is TGTGCCTGTCCACTCTCAGGGGCTACCACTGAAGCTTTCTTT. As protein: CACPLSGATTEAFF. This rearrangement joins TRBV30 to TRBJ1-1, with D tentatively TRBD1 (6 bases). The germline gives CDR1 GTSNPN, CDR2 SVGIG (reference sequence). With 6 bases removed from V and 4 bases from J, the gap between germline ends came to 18 bases. The CDR3 sequence is 14 residues long.

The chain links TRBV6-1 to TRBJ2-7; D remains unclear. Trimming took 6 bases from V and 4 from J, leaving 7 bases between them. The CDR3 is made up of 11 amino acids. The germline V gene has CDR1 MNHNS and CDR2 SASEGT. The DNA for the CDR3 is TGTGCCAGCAGGGGCCGATACGAGCAGTACTTC. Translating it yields CASRGRYEQYF.

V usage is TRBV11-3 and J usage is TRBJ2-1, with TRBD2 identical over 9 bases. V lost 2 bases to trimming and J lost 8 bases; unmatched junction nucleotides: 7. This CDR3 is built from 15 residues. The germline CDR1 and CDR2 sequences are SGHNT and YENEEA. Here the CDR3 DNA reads TGTGCCAGCAGCTTAAGGGCGGGAGGGGGCCATGAGCAGTTCTTC. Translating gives CASSLRAGGGHEQFF.

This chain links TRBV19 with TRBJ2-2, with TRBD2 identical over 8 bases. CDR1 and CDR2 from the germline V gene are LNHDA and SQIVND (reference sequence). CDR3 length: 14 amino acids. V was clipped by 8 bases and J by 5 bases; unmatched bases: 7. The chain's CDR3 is CASGSGTWTGELFF. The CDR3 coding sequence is TGTGCCAGTGGTAGCGGGACGTGGACCGGGGAGCTGTTTTTT.

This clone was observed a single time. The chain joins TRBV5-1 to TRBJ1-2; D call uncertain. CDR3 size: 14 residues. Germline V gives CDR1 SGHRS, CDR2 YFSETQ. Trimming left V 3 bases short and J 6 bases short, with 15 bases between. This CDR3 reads CASSYARNGHGYTF. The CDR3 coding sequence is TGCGCCAGCAGCTACGCGAGGAATGGCCATGGCTACACCTTC.